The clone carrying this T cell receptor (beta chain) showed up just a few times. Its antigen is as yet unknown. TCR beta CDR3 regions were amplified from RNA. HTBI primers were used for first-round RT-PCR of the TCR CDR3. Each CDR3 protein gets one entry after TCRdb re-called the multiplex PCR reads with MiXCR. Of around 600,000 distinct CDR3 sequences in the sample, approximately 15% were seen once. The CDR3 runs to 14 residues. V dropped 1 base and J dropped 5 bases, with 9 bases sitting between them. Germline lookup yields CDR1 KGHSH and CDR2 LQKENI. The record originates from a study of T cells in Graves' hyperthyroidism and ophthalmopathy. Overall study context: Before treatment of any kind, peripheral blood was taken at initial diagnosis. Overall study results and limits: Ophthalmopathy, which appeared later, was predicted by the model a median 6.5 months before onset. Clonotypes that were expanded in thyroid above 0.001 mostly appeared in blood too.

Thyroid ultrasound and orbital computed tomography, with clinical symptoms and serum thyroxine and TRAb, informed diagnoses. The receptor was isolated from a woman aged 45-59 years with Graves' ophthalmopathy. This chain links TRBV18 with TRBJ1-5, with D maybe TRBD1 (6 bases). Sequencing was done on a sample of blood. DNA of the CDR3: TGTGCCAGCTCACCACAGGGGGAATATCAGCCCCAGCATTTT. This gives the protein CASSPQGEYQPQHF.